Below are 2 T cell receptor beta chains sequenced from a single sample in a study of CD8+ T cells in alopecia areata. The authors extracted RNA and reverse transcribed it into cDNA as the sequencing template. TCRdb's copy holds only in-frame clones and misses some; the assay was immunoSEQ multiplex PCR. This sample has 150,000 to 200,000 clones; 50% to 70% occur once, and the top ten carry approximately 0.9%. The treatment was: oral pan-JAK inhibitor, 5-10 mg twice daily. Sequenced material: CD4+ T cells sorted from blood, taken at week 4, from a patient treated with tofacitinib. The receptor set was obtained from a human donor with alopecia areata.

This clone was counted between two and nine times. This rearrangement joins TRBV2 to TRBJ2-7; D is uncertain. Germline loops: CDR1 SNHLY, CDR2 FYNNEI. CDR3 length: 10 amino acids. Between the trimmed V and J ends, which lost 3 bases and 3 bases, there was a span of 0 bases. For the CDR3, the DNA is TGTGCCAGCAGTGACTACGAGCAGTACTTC. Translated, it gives CASSDYEQYF.

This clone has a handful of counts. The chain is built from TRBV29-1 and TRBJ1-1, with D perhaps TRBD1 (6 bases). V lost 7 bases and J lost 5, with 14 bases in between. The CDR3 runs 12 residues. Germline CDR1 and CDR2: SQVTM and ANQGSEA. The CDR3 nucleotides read TGCAGCGCCTCGACAGGAGGGACTGAAGCTTTCTTT. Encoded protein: CSASTGGTEAFF.